Sequencing of this TCR beta chain was carried out in a study of blood T cells in healthy people across ages. Points on this clonotype: Its antigen is unknown.

General study results and limits: Strong correlation was found linking TCR beta diversity to naive T cell percentage. The fall in TCR beta diversity per million T cells was roughly linear with age. Changes in expanded clonotypes were possibly confounded, as the CMV status of donors was unknown.

The authors ran a second PCR of 7 to 11 cycles using a sample-barcoded 5' primer and a J-beta primer mix. A tag from a template-switch adaptor with 12 random nucleotides marked each cDNA molecule. TCRdb re-called the 5' RACE reads through MiXCR, storing one row per CDR3 protein. This table holds hundreds of thousands of distinct CDR3 sequences, roughly 56% found once. From germline, CDR1 is DFQATT and CDR2 SNEGSKA (reference sequence). The CDR3 consists of 14 residues. Trimming took off 5 bases at V and 4 bases at J, with 15 bases between the two ends. The sequence was obtained from a man aged 35 to 55 in good health. V and J are TRBV20-1 and TRBJ2-1; a weak D match, TRBD1 (5 bases). The material sequenced was blood. CDR3 sequence: CSALVGPTYNEQFF. The CDR3 DNA reads as TGCAGTGCTTTGGTGGGGCCCACTTACAATGAGCAGTTCTTC.